Reported below is one TCR beta chain. The target antigen is unknown. Assay runs were performed at deep level. Method: immunoSEQ multiplex PCR; TCRdb's copy keeps in-frame clones and lacks some. The table has around 2.3 million clones, 95% seen once. This CDR3 spans 14 amino acids. V dropped 5 bases and J dropped 6; count of bases not matched to a gene: 6. CDR1 SGHVS and CDR2 FQNEAQ come from the germline V gene. This record comes from a study of shared clonotypes between healthy human individuals. In the study overall: CD4 naive and memory got three plates each, CD8 naive two, CD8 memory one. Overall study results and limits: The study's rarefaction showed incomplete sorted-subset sequencing despite large depth.

Partitioning of CD4+ cells yielded a CD45RA+ naive subset and a CD45RA-negative memory subset. This sequence was found in a young man in good health. V gene TRBV7-8 combines with J gene TRBJ2-7, with TRBD1 matching over 11 bases. Source material: naive CD4+ T cells sorted from blood. Regarding subset: CD45RA+ positively selected. CDR3 sequence (DNA): TGTGCCAGCAGCACCGGGACAGGGGGTGGCGAGCAGTACTTC. Amino acid sequence: CASSTGTGGGEQYF.